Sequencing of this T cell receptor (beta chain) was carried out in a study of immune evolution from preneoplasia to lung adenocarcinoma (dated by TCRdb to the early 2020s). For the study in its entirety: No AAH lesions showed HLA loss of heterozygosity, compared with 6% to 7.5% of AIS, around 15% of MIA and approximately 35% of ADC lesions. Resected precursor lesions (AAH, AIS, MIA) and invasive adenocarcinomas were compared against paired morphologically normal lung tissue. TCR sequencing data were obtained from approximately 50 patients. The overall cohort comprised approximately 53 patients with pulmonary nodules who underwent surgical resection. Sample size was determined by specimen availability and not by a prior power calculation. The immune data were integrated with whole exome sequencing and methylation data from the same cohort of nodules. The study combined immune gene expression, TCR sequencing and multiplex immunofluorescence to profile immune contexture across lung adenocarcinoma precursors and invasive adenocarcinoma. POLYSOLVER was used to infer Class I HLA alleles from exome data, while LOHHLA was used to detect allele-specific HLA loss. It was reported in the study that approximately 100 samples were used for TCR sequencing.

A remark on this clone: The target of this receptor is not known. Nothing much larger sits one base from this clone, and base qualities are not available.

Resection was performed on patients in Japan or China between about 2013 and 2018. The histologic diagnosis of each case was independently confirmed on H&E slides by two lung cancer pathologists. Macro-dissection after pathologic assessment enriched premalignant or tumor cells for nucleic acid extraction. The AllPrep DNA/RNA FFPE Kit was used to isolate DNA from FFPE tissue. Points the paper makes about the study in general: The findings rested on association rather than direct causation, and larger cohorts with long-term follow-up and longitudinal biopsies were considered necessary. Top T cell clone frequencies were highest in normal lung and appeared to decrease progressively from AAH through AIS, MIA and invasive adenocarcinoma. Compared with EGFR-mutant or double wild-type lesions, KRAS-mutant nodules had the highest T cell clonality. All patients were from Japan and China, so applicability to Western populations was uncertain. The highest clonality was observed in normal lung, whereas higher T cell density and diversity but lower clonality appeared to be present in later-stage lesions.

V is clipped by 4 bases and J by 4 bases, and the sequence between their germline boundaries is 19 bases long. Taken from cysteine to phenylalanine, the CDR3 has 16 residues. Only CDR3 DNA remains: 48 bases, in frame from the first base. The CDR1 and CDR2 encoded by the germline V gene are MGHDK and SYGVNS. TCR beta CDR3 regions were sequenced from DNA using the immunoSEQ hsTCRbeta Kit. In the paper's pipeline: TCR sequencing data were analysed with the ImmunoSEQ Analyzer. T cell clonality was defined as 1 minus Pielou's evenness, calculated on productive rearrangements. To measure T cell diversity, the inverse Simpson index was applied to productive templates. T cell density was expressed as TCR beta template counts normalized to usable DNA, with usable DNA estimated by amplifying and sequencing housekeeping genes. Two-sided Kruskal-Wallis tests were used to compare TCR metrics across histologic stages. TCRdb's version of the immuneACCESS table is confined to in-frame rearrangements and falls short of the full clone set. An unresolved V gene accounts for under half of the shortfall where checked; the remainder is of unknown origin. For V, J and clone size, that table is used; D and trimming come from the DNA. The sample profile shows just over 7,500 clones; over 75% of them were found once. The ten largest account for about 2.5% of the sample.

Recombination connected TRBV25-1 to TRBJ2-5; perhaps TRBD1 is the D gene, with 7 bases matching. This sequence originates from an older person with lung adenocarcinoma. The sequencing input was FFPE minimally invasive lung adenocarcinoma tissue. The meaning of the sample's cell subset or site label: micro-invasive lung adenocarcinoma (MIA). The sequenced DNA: TGTGCCAGCAGTGGTGGAGGCAGGGGGGTGGGAGAGACCCAGTACTTC. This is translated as CASSGGGRGVGETQYF.